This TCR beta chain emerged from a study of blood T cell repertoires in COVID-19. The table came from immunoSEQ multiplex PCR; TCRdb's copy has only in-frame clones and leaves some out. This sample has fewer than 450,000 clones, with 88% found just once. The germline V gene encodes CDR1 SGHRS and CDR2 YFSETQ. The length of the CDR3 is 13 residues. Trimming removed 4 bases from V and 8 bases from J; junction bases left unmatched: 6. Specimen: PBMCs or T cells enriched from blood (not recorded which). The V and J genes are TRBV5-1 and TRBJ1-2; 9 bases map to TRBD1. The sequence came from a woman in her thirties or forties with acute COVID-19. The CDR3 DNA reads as TGCGCCAGCAGCCCGACAGGGGGTTGGGGCTACACCTTC. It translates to CASSPTGGWGYTF.